The 9 T cell receptor beta chains in this list originate from one sample, sequenced in a study of T-cell reconstitution after alpha-beta-depleted transplantation in children. Researchers prepared the TCRbeta library using unique molecular identifiers, the study reports. TCRdb re-derived calls from the PCR reads in MiXCR, one entry per CDR3 protein. The table lists 250,000 to 400,000 distinct CDR3 sequences, more than 20% of them singletons. The specimen was PBMCs, mostly from graft donor cells, collected 180 days after TCRalphabeta/CD19-depleted stem cell transplant. The receptors were gathered from a male patient aged 10 to 17 who had a stem cell transplant for acute lymphoblastic leukemia, so the T cells may come from the graft donor.

V and J are TRBV20-1 and TRBJ2-7, with TRBD1 identical over 9 bases. V shed 1 base, J shed 0 bases, and the junction held 7 bases outside the gene matches. The CDR3 contains 16 residues. CDR1 and CDR2 from the germline V gene are DFQATT and SNEGSKA (reference sequence). CDR3 loop: CSARATGTGNSYEQYF. CDR3 coding DNA: TGCAGTGCTAGAGCAACCGGGACAGGGAACTCCTACGAGCAGTACTTC.

The chain joins TRBV5-1 to TRBJ2-3; 9 bases agree with TRBD1. Germline assignment: CDR1 SGHRS and CDR2 YFSETQ. V lost 4 bases and J lost 8; bases outside the gene matches: 8. The CDR3 totals 14 residues. The CDR3 loop reads CASSRGQGRGTQYF. The CDR3 DNA follows: TGCGCCAGCAGCAGGGGACAGGGTCGAGGTACGCAGTATTTT.

The chain links TRBV12-3 or TRBV12-4 to TRBJ2-1, with 9 bases fitting TRBD2. The CDR3 has 18 residues. Trimming at V came to 3 bases and at J to 2 bases, leaving 11 bases not matched to a gene. The CDR3 DNA sequence: TGTGCCAGCAGTTTTAGCCCCCCAGGCGGGAGGGCCTACAATGAGCAGTTCTTC. The encoded protein is CASSFSPPGGRAYNEQFF.

V gene TRBV4-1 combines with J gene TRBJ2-7; the match to TRBD2 covers 9 bases. The trim removed 4 bases at V and 4 bases at J, leaving 20 bases unmatched. The CDR3 contains 19 residues. The V gene's germline CDR1 is MGHRA and CDR2 YSYEKL. DNA for the CDR3: TGCGCCAGCAGCCCTGGGGTAGCGGGAGTCTCGGTTGGATTATACGAGCAGTACTTC. Translating it yields CASSPGVAGVSVGLYEQYF.

V gene TRBV6-5 combines with J gene TRBJ1-1; the D is unclear. The germline V gene encodes CDR1 MNHEY and CDR2 SVGAGI. The ends were cut back, 5 bases at V and 1 base at J, with 17 bases in the middle. This CDR3 has 16 residues. The CDR3 spells CASSNPAGNRNTEAFF. In DNA, the CDR3 is TGTGCCAGCAGTAACCCGGCGGGGAATCGGAACACTGAAGCTTTCTTT.

This clonotype occurred a few times. The V call is TRBV7-6, the J call TRBJ2-5, with a tentative D call TRBD1 (5 bases). This CDR3 is 16 amino acids long. Deletions cut 0 bases from V and 1 base from J, with 12 bases between. CDR1 and CDR2 (germline): SGHVS, FNYEAQ. The CDR3 sequence is CASSLALQVLQETQYF. The DNA of the CDR3 is TGTGCCAGCAGCTTAGCCTTACAGGTGCTCCAAGAGACCCAGTACTTC.

This clonotype came up a few times. Written as DNA, the CDR3 is TGTGCCAGCAGCCCCAGGGGCAGCTCGAATTCACCCCTCCACTTT. Protein: CASSPRGSSNSPLHF. The chain uses TRBV9 and TRBJ1-6; D might be TRBD1 (6 bases). This CDR3 is 15 amino acids long. Germline V gene lookup returns CDR1 SGDLS and CDR2 YYNGEE. V gave up 4 bases and J gave up 7 bases, with 15 bases separating them.

The rearrangement uses TRBV30 and TRBJ1-3; no firm D call. The germline CDR1 and CDR2 sequences are GTSNPN and SVGIG (reference sequence). The CDR3 spans 15 residues. The germline V and J ends were trimmed by 2 bases and 0 bases, with 11 bases remaining between them. CDR3 DNA sequence: TGTGCCTGGAGTCGGACTGGGAGCTCTGGAAACACCATATATTTT. Protein product: CAWSRTGSSGNTIYF.

The V gene is TRBV14, the J gene TRBJ2-1, with 8 bases fitting TRBD1. The J segment lost 2 bases and the V segment lost 3 bases, leaving 6 bases of the junction unmatched. The germline CDR1 and CDR2 sequences are SGHDN and FVKESK. The length of the CDR3 is 16 residues. The CDR3 protein is CASSHITGGPYNEQFF. Written as DNA, the CDR3 is TGTGCCAGCAGCCATATAACAGGGGGGCCCTACAATGAGCAGTTCTTC.